In its sample, the clone carrying this T cell receptor (beta chain) was seen a few times. V was pared by 6 bases and J by 0 bases, with 8 bases between. The germline V gene encodes CDR1 MNHEY and CDR2 SMNVEV (reference sequence). CDR3 length: 13 residues. The sample comes from a study of response to subunit inactivated influenza vaccine. Using its own MiXCR run on the RT-PCR reads, TCRdb lists one record per CDR3 protein. The data contain roughly 500,000 distinct CDR3 sequences, roughly a quarter of them singletons. These sequences were also reported in another study, on T cells expressing NK-cell markers. From that report: Production of TCR beta cDNA relied on 5'RACE template switching with UMIs.

This sequence originates from a man aged 50 to 60 who received an inactivated influenza vaccine. This material consisted of CD4+ T cells sorted from PBMCs, taken roughly 12 days after vaccination. The V gene is TRBV27, the J gene TRBJ1-2, with D possibly TRBD1 on 5 matching bases. This CDR3 is CASRPRANYGYTF. DNA for the CDR3: TGTGCCAGCAGACCCAGGGCTAACTATGGCTACACCTTC.